The source of this T cell receptor (beta chain) is a study of post-analysis software for immune sequencing data (dated by TCRdb to between 2014 and 2017). Regarding the complete study: The recorded disease courses included relapsing-remitting, secondary progressive and progressive-relapsing multiple sclerosis, and some patients had no subtype annotation. Patient repertoires were compared against around 10 previously published healthy control repertoires from donors aged 6 to 25 years. A subset of samples was prepared in parallel using single-end sample barcoding, then pooled and co-amplified after Illumina adapter ligation.

Libraries were constructed by PCR. Instrument used: Illumina HiSeq 2500. To reduce PCR and sequencing biases, unique molecular identifiers were built into the TCR beta cDNA libraries. Around 500,000 cDNA molecules were obtained for every 1 to 10 million input T cells, so each molecule roughly corresponded to one T cell. Patient libraries were prepared and sequenced with the same protocol used for the earlier healthy control dataset. Within a given batch, samples were prepared together, multiplexed and sequenced on the same HiSeq lane. The authors processed their data as follows. MIGEC was used to process the raw barcoded reads, and molecular identifier groups with only a single read were discarded before consensus assembly and CDR3 extraction. VDJtools was used for post-analysis of the clonotype tables, and diversity was normalized by down-sampling every dataset to the size of the smallest sample. To correct batch-related cross-sample contamination, repertoire overlap clustering matched CDR3 amino acid sequences but not nucleotide sequences. Clones were called with MiXCR by TCRdb after fastp trimmed the public reads at Q25, and only in-frame beta chains were retained. All rows with the same CDR3 protein become a single entry with the most common DNA and genes. Clone size and V and J calls follow TCRdb, not the original study. Across this sample there are over 700,000 distinct CDR3 sequences, with roughly 27% seen only once. Together, the top ten hold 0.5% to 0.6% of the sample.

The CDR3 runs 11 amino acids, cysteine and phenylalanine included. Kept here is only the CDR3 DNA, which spans 33 bases and is read in frame from base 1. V is cut by 8 bases and J by 9 bases, and the space between the germline ends is 11 bases. The sample holds a few counts of this clonotype. The target of this receptor is not known. Base quality data are lacking; no much larger clone is found one base away. To demonstrate the VDJtools post-analysis software, the study profiled TCR beta repertoires from the peripheral blood of 13 young patients with multiple sclerosis. The patients with multiple sclerosis were children and adolescents between about 6 and 15 years of age. What the authors observed across the whole study: Direct clustering with F measure revealed strong co-clustering of samples prepared in the same batch, which led to a batch-effect correction. Compared with controls, multiple sclerosis patients had significantly lower normalized Chao1 diversity, a finding suggesting substantial peripheral T-cell clonal expansion. Four to six TRBV segments, including TRBV5-6, TRBV5-1 and TRBV20-1, were significantly more frequent in patients than controls. The multiple sclerosis patient group was slightly younger than the control group.

The V and J genes are TRBV12-3 or TRBV12-4 and TRBJ2-1, and possibly TRBD2, on 5 matching bases. The sequenced sample consisted of blood. The sequence came from a girl aged 5-17 years with multiple sclerosis. CDR3 loop: CASVSGGEQFF. The DNA sequence is as follows: TGTGCCAGCGTTAGTGGAGGTGAGCAGTTCTTC.